The T cell receptor (beta chain) described here comes from a study of Ad26.COV2.S vaccination and SARS-CoV-2 variants. Study-wide points: The breadth of spike-specific CD8+ and CD4+ T cell responses after vaccination was reportedly substantial. People who got the vaccine had more spike-specific TCR breadth than people who got placebo. The analyses of TCR breadth and depth may have understated the size of total T cell responses.

The CDR3 is 15 residues long. Per the germline V gene, CDR1 is MNHNS and CDR2 is SASEGT. J gave up 5 bases and V 1 base, and 1 base lay outside the gene matches. Notes on this clone: The antigen remains unidentified.

Assay: immunoSEQ multiplex PCR; the TCRdb copy retains only in-frame clones and omits some. The sample consists of more than 150,000 clones, around 88% of them appearing once. The specimen was peripheral blood, collected after recovery from COVID-19. This sequence was found in a human donor who had recovered from COVID-19. The rearrangement joins TRBV6-1 to TRBJ2-3, with 12 positions matching TRBD2. In DNA form, the CDR3 reads TGTGCCAGCAGTGAAGGGACTAGCGGGGTAGATACGCAGTATTTT. Encoded protein: CASSEGTSGVDTQYF.